The 10 T cell receptor beta chains presented below share a single source sample, sequenced in a study of shared clonotypes between healthy human individuals. Measured with immunoSEQ multiplex PCR; TCRdb has only the in-frame clones, and not every one. This sample carries some 2.3 million clones, 90% to 95% of them seen once, and the ten largest clones take approximately 0.4%. The material sequenced was naive CD4+ T cells from PBMCs. Subset meaning: CD45RA+ positively selected. These receptors were collected from a man younger than 30 in good health. Some clones in this sample may be carry-over from other donors' samples.

V usage is TRBV6-5 and J usage is TRBJ2-7; 11 bases line up with TRBD2. After removal of 0 bases from V and 3 bases from J, the junction contained 1 base not matched to a gene. This CDR3 has 15 amino acids. Looked up from germline, CDR1 is MNHEY and CDR2 is SVGAGI. In DNA form, the CDR3 reads TGTGCCAGCAGTTACTCGGGACTAGCGGACTACGAGCAGTACTTC. The encoded protein is CASSYSGLADYEQYF.

CDR3 sequence reads: CASSPRRATTLNYGYTF. In DNA, the CDR3 is TGTGCCAGCAGCCCCAGACGGGCAACTACCCTTAACTATGGCTACACCTTC. The J gene is TRBJ1-2, the V gene TRBV11-2, with D unresolved. Germline V CDR1 and CDR2: SGHAT, FQNNGV. The CDR3 spans 17 residues. V was pared by 5 bases and J by 1 base, with 20 bases between.

The rearrangement links TRBV29-1 to TRBJ2-3, with unresolved D. The CDR3 runs 13 residues. The V gene's germline CDR1 is SQVTM and CDR2 ANQGSEA. V was pared by 7 bases and J by 5 bases, with 16 bases between. The CDR3: CSARPAPEDTQYF. The DNA of the CDR3 is TGCAGCGCCCGACCGGCCCCTGAAGATACGCAGTATTTT.

In the case of this clone: Other DNA sequences in the same sample also yield this CDR3. The chain combines TRBV4-2 with TRBJ2-7; D is ambiguous. CDR1 LGHNA and CDR2 YNFKEQ come from the germline V gene. The CDR3 runs to 14 residues. With 0 bases removed from V and 3 bases from J, the gap between germline ends came to 9 bases. This chain's CDR3 is CASSQDRLSYEQYF. Here the CDR3 DNA reads TGTGCCAGCAGCCAAGATAGGTTGAGCTACGAGCAGTACTTC.

The genes are TRBV10-1 and TRBJ2-5, with D unresolved. V was clipped by 0 bases and J by 2 bases, with 7 bases between them. The CDR3 length is 14 residues. From germline, CDR1 is WNHNN and CDR2 SYGVQD (reference sequence). The DNA of the CDR3 is TGCGCCAGCAGTGAGTCCCCCTGGCAAGAGACCCAGTACTTC. This sequence encodes CASSESPWQETQYF.

As concerns this clone: Other DNA sequences of this sample code for an identical CDR3. The gene calls are TRBV10-2 and TRBJ2-7; TRBD2 aligns across 13 bases. Losses at the gene ends were 8 bases for V and 4 bases for J; bases not matched to a gene: 2. This CDR3 comprises 13 residues. The germline V gene encodes CDR1 WSHSY and CDR2 SAAADI. The CDR3 DNA reads TGCGCCAGCGGACTAGCGGGAGCTTACGAGCAGTACTTC. This gives the protein CASGLAGAYEQYF.

The chain joins TRBV4-3 to TRBJ1-2; the match to TRBD1 covers 7 bases. Germline V CDR1 and CDR2: LGHNA, YSLEER. The CDR3 totals 16 residues. The V segment lost 3 bases and the J segment 0 bases; nucleotides outside the gene matches: 7. The CDR3 sequence: CASSQEGTDTNYGYTF. As DNA, the CDR3 is TGCGCCAGCAGCCAGGAAGGGACAGACACTAACTATGGCTACACCTTC.

The table lists this clone with a few counts. CDR3 residues: CASSLEVPSYGYTF. Here the CDR3 DNA reads TGTGCCAGCAGCTTGGAAGTGCCAAGCTATGGCTACACCTTC. The rearrangement links TRBV5-5 to TRBJ1-2, with no clear D. The CDR3 sequence is 14 residues long. V was cut by 0 bases and J by 4 bases, with 10 bases left in between. Per the germline V gene, CDR1 is SGHKS and CDR2 is YYEKEE (reference sequence).

V gene TRBV19 combines with J gene TRBJ2-2; D gene uncertain. The ends were cut back, 3 bases at V and 0 bases at J, with 8 bases in the middle. The CDR3 spans 15 residues. Germline CDR1 and CDR2: LNHDA and SQIVND (reference sequence). This chain's CDR3 is CASSITHANTGELFF. The CDR3 coding sequence is TGTGCCAGTAGTATCACACACGCGAACACCGGGGAGCTGTTTTTT.

V gene TRBV7-9 combines with J gene TRBJ2-2; 8 bases align to TRBD2. J lost 4 bases, V lost 3 bases, and 7 bases had no gene match. The CDR3 length is 16 residues. Germline loops: CDR1 SEHNR, CDR2 FQNEAQ (reference sequence). CDR3 region: CASSFVSGSPTGELFF. The CDR3 DNA follows: TGTGCCAGCAGCTTTGTAAGCGGGAGTCCCACCGGGGAGCTGTTTTTT.